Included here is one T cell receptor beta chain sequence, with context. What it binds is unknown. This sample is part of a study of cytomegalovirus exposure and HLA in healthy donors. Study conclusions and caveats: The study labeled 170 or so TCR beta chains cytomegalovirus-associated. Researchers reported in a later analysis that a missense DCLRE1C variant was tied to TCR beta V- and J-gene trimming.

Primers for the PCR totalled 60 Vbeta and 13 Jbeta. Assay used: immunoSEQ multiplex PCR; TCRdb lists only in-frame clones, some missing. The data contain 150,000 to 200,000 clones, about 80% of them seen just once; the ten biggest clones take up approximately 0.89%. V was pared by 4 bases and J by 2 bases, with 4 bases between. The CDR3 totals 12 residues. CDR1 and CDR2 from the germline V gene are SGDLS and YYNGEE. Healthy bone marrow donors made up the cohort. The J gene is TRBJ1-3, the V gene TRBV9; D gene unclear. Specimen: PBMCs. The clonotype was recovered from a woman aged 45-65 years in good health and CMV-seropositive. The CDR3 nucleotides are TGTGCCAGCAGCCCAACTGGAAACACCATATATTTT. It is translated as CASSPTGNTIYF.